This T cell receptor beta chain was found in a study of CD8+CD57+ T cells in acquired aplastic anemia. Overall study results and limits: Significance was not reached for CD8+ Simpson's diversity between patients and controls.

Template material for TCR beta VDJ and CDR3 profiling consisted of genomic DNA. TCRdb reprocessed the reads via MiXCR and lists one record per CDR3 protein. Seen here are around 250,000 distinct CDR3 sequences, roughly 50% observed once, and the top ten hold 6.5% to 10%. This CDR3 spans 13 amino acids. CDR1 and CDR2 (germline): LNHDA, SQIVND (reference sequence). V was shortened by 3 bases and J by 2 bases, with 7 bases between the two germline ends. Remarks on this clonotype: The antigen is not known.

The sample taken for sequencing was sorted CD4+, CD8+, or CD8+CD57+ T cells (not recorded which) from PBMCs. The TCR sequence derives from a human donor with severe aplastic anemia or a healthy control (not recorded which). The chain links TRBV19 to TRBJ2-5; D gene unclear. CDR3: CASSIGQQETQYF. The DNA of the CDR3 is TGTGCCAGTAGTATTGGGCAACAAGAGACCCAGTACTTC.